The source of this T cell receptor (beta chain) is a study of blood T cell repertoires in COVID-19. Study-wide background: Samples taken during acute and convalescent COVID-19 were collected in the United States, Italy and Spain. The cDNA or gDNA used as material had been derived from T cells, B-cell-depleted T cells, or PBMCs.

Enrollment of patients from Seattle took place during active infection, with longitudinal follow-up. Under the authors' procedure: For nucleated cells, counts were estimated from reference gene primer amplification. Assay: immunoSEQ multiplex PCR; the TCRdb copy retains only in-frame clones and omits some. The D gene and trimming were derived from the DNA, and the V and J assignments and clone size from that table. The table lists hundreds of thousands of clones, 80% to 90% of them singletons. Looked up from germline, CDR1 is MNHEY and CDR2 is SVGAGI. The CDR3 totals 14 residues. J was trimmed by 3 bases and V by 2 bases; bases with no gene match: 3.

The chain couples TRBV6-5 to TRBJ2-5, with 7 bases identical to TRBD1. The source of this sequence is a man between 18 and 29 years old with COVID-19, enrolled during active disease. Sample: peripheral blood. CDR3 sequence reads: CASSYPGTEETQYF. CDR3 bases: TGTGCCAGCAGTTACCCGGGGACAGAAGAGACCCAGTACTTC.